This entry concerns a single TCR beta chain. What it recognizes is unknown. The data were produced by immunoSEQ multiplex PCR, yet TCRdb's version contains in-frame clones alone and is incomplete. The sample yields under 80,000 clones, around 90% seen once. These data are taken from a study of OX40 agonist ivuxolimab in advanced cancers. Study at large: Every 2 weeks, ivuxolimab was infused into the patients intravenously at between 0.01 and 10 mg/kg. Prior therapy, whether anti-PD-1, anti-PD-L1 or anti-CTLA-4, was allowed, and less than 45% had some.

The CDR3 has 14 residues. The germline V gene has CDR1 MNHEY and CDR2 SMNVEV (reference sequence). V was trimmed by 3 bases and J by 0 bases, leaving 7 bases between them. Peripheral blood came from all dose cohorts at three timepoints. Study-level results: Among the lowest levels of clonal expansion were found in partial responders at 0.1-3.0 mg/kg.

The V gene is TRBV27, the J gene TRBJ2-3; D gene ambiguous. The sample in question was CD4+ or CD8+ T cells sorted from blood, obtained in a trial of the OX40 agonist ivuxolimab. The receptor's source is an adult with an advanced solid tumor such as melanoma, head and neck, liver or kidney cancer. The CDR3 sequence: CASSFYGSTDTQYF. DNA of the CDR3: TGTGCCAGCAGTTTTTACGGAAGCACAGATACGCAGTATTTT.